These T cell receptor beta chains were read from a single sample in a study of CD8 T cells in ankylosing spondylitis. Each CDR3 protein is one row after TCRdb ran MiXCR on the 5' RACE reads. Here the sample spans over 150,000 distinct CDR3 sequences, over 10% being singletons. Sequences were obtained from blood, either unsorted or a sorted T cell fraction (not recorded which). These receptors were collected from a male donor with ankylosing spondylitis or in good health (not recorded which). The CDR3 runs from the conserved cysteine through the conserved F or W. Fields, in order: CDR3 length, V gene, D gene, clone size, J gene, CDR3 DNA, CDR3 protein. A D gene is named only where the DNA matches it firmly. Rows may omit the clone size; those that give it use once, few, many or a size class.

15	TRBV7-9	TRBD2	few	TRBJ2-1	TGTGCCAGCCCCGAGCGGGACCCGGCCTACAATGAGCAGTTCTTC	CASPERDPAYNEQFF
17	TRBV6-2/TRBV6-3	TRBD2	once	TRBJ2-1	TGTGCCAGCAGTTACGGGACTAGCGGGAGTCGTTACAATGAGCAGTTCTTC	CASSYGTSGSRYNEQFF
12	TRBV12-3/TRBV12-4	-	-	TRBJ2-2	TGTGCCAGCAGTTACGTCACCGGGGAGCTGTTTTTT	CASSYVTGELFF
16	TRBV12-3/TRBV12-4	-	-	TRBJ2-2	TGTGCCAGCAGTTTAGTAGGACCGGTGAACACCGGGGAGCTGTTTTTT	CASSLVGPVNTGELFF
14	TRBV20-1	-	few	TRBJ2-5	TGCAGTGCCCTCCAGGCTTCCCTGCAAGAGACCCAGTACTTC	CSALQASLQETQYF
15	TRBV7-6	-	many	TRBJ1-1	TGTGCCAGCAGCGAAAGTAGGGCACCCTACACTGAAGCTTTCTTT	CASSESRAPYTEAFF
15	TRBV5-1	TRBD2	few	TRBJ2-7	TGCGCCAGCAGTTTTTTCGGGGGAGGGCCATACGAGCAGTACTTC	CASSFFGGGPYEQYF
12	TRBV7-9	-	few	TRBJ2-7	TGTGCCAGCAGTTATGGACCTTACGAGCAGTACTTC	CASSYGPYEQYF
15	TRBV12-3/TRBV12-4	-	many	TRBJ2-2	TGTGCCAGCAGTTTACTTGGGAGCAACACCGGGGAGCTGTTTTTT	CASSLLGSNTGELFF
14	TRBV6-2/TRBV6-3	-	few	TRBJ2-7	TGTGCCAGCAACTTAAGACTCGAACCCTACGAGCAGTACTTC	CASNLRLEPYEQYF
16	TRBV3-1	-	few	TRBJ2-3	TGTGCCAGCAGCCCACGACCCCCAAGGAGCACAGATACGCAGTATTTT	CASSPRPPRSTDTQYF
13	TRBV29-1	TRBD2	medium-sized	TRBJ2-1	TGCAGCGTTGAGGTAGAAGCGGGGGGTGAGCAGTTCTTC	CSVEVEAGGEQFF
15	TRBV10-3	TRBD1	few	TRBJ2-1	TGTGCCATCAGTGAAACGGGACAGGAGTACAATGAGCAGTTCTTC	CAISETGQEYNEQFF
16	TRBV9	TRBD2	-	TRBJ2-1	TGTGCCAGCAGCGTCGCGCCGGGACTAGCGGCTAATGAGCAGTTCTTC	CASSVAPGLAANEQFF
15	TRBV4-1	TRBD1	few	TRBJ1-5	TGCGCCAGCAGCCTTCAGGGGGGAGGCAATCAGCCCCAGCATTTT	CASSLQGGGNQPQHF
11	TRBV3-1	-	many	TRBJ1-1	TGTGCCAGCAGCCAAGGGCCTGAAGCTTTCTTT	CASSQGPEAFF
12	TRBV4-1	-	few	TRBJ2-1	TGCGCCAGCAGCCCGAACAACAATGAGCAGTTCTTC	CASSPNNNEQFF
15	TRBV27	TRBD1	-	TRBJ2-1	TGTGCCAGCGGCCCGACAGGGGGGCTATACAATGAGCAGTTCTTC	CASGPTGGLYNEQFF
15	TRBV12-3/TRBV12-4	-	-	TRBJ2-1	TGTGCCAGCAGTTTTTCGGGAGTGGCCTACAATGAGCAGTTCTTC	CASSFSGVAYNEQFF
16	TRBV9	TRBD2	many	TRBJ2-1	TGTGCCAGCAGCGTAGAGGGGAGGGCCCCCTACAATGAGCAGTTCTTC	CASSVEGRAPYNEQFF
13	TRBV12-3/TRBV12-4	-	many	TRBJ2-7	TGTGCCAGCAAACCAGGGAACTCCTACGAGCAGTACTTC	CASKPGNSYEQYF
14	TRBV9	-	-	TRBJ1-1	TGTGCCAGCAGCGTAACCCCCGGGAACACTGAAGCTTTCTTT	CASSVTPGNTEAFF
15	TRBV14	-	-	TRBJ2-4	TGTGCCAGCACCACAGGGCGCAGAGCCAAAAACATTCAGTACTTC	CASTTGRRAKNIQYF
12	TRBV7-9	TRBD2	few	TRBJ2-1	TGTGCCAGCAGTTCGAGCGGGATCGAAGAGTTCTTC	CASSSSGIEEFF
13	TRBV6-5	TRBD1	-	TRBJ2-7	TGTGCCAGCAGTTGGGACAGTCGCTACGAGCAGTACTTC	CASSWDSRYEQYF
19	TRBV11-1	TRBD2	-	TRBJ2-5	TGTGCCAGCAGCTTGCCGGGACTAGCGCCCACGGGGAAACAAGAGACCCAGTACTTC	CASSLPGLAPTGKQETQYF
14	TRBV12-3/TRBV12-4	-	-	TRBJ1-6	TGTGCCAGCAGTTTCGGTGGGAATAATTCACCCCTCCACTTT	CASSFGGNNSPLHF
12	TRBV6-1	-	-	TRBJ1-5	TGTGCCAGCATGAGTTTAGGGCAGCCCCAGCATTTT	CASMSLGQPQHF
16	TRBV27	-	few	TRBJ2-1	TGTGCCAGCAGTCCCGGGACGGAGGTGGGTTACAATGAGCAGTTCTTC	CASSPGTEVGYNEQFF
13	TRBV11-2	-	few	TRBJ1-5	TGTGCCAGCAGCTCGGGCCTAAGTCAGCCCCAGCATTTT	CASSSGLSQPQHF
14	TRBV7-9	-	many	TRBJ2-7	TGTGCCAGCAGGGGCCTAGGGTCTTCCTACGAGCAGTACTTC	CASRGLGSSYEQYF
15	TRBV4-1	-	-	TRBJ2-5	TGCGCCAGCAGCCAAGAAGACAGACATCAAGAGACCCAGTACTTC	CASSQEDRHQETQYF
13	TRBV12-3/TRBV12-4	-	few	TRBJ1-2	TGTGCCAGCAGTCGGGGAGCGGGGTTTGGCTACACCTTC	CASSRGAGFGYTF
15	TRBV2	TRBD2	few	TRBJ2-3	TGTGCCAGCAGCTTTAGCGGGGGGGGCACAGATACGCAGTATTTT	CASSFSGGGTDTQYF
11	TRBV24-1	-	many	TRBJ2-1	TGTGCCACCAGTGATTTAAATGAGCAGTTCTTC	CATSDLNEQFF
14	TRBV12-5	-	-	TRBJ1-2	TGTGCTAGTAGGAGCGGTGAAGCTAACTATGGCTACACCTTC	CASRSGEANYGYTF
13	TRBV5-6	-	few	TRBJ1-1	TGTGCCAGCAGTTTAACATCCCTCACTGAAGCTTTCTTT	CASSLTSLTEAFF
14	TRBV3-1	-	-	TRBJ2-5	TGTGCCAGCAGCCCCCTAGGGGTCCAAGAGACCCAGTACTTC	CASSPLGVQETQYF
16	TRBV12-3/TRBV12-4	TRBD2	few	TRBJ2-1	TGTGCCAGCAGTTCCCCACTAGCGCCCACCTACAATGAGCAGTTCTTC	CASSSPLAPTYNEQFF
16	TRBV7-9	-	few	TRBJ2-7	TGTGCCAGCAGCTTAGCCTCGGAGATAAGCTCCTACGAGCAGTACTTC	CASSLASEISSYEQYF
11	TRBV4-1	-	many	TRBJ1-2	TGCGCCAGCAGCCAAGAAGGTGGCTACACCTTC	CASSQEGGYTF
15	TRBV28	-	-	TRBJ2-2	TGTGCCAGAAGTGGGGCAGGGGACTACACCGAGGAGCTGTTTTTT	CARSGAGDYTEELFF
13	TRBV2	-	-	TRBJ2-7	TGTGCCCGAGGACGGCCCAACTCCTACGAGCAGTACTTC	CARGRPNSYEQYF
15	TRBV12-3/TRBV12-4	TRBD1	many	TRBJ2-7	TGTGCCAGCAGTGCGCCCGGGACAGCTTCCTACGAGCAGTACTTC	CASSAPGTASYEQYF
16	TRBV2	-	-	TRBJ1-6	TGTGCCAGCAGTGAAGGCCCAGGGGCTTATAATTCACCCCTCCACTTT	CASSEGPGAYNSPLHF
17	TRBV15	TRBD1	-	TRBJ1-4	TGTGCCACCAGCAGACTCCCGGGACAGGAACGGGGCGAAAAACTGTTTTTT	CATSRLPGQERGEKLFF
13	TRBV29-1	TRBD1	-	TRBJ1-1	TGCAGCGTCGGGGGACAGGTGAACACTGAAGCTTTCTTT	CSVGGQVNTEAFF
16	TRBV11-2	-	-	TRBJ2-3	TGTGCCAGCAGCTTAGGGGGGTGGCGGGACACAGATACGCAGTATTTT	CASSLGGWRDTDTQYF